Listed here is a single T cell receptor (beta chain). Its antigen target is currently unknown. Base qualities were left out, and no much larger clone turns up one base away. Whole blood was collected in K2EDTA tubes by collaborating institutions according to the institutions' own protocols. Collaborator samples were shipped for TCRbeta analysis as frozen whole blood, isolated PBMCs, or DNA extracted from either sample type. This specimen belongs to a study of blood T cell repertoires in COVID-19 (dated by TCRdb to the early 2020s). For the wider study: Collaborator samples came from the United States, Italy and Spain and covered acute and convalescent phases of COVID-19. Where HLA class I and class II types were available, the types were taken from metadata supplied by the sample provider, not from assay-based typing. A freely available public database, intended as a resource for researchers studying the immune response to SARS-CoV-2, is where the repertoires were released. Nearly every sample came with metadata listing a de-identified subject ID, COVID-19 status, age in years and sex. The dataset comprised deeply sampled blood TCRbeta repertoires from subjects exposed to, actively infected with, or recovered from COVID-19. The samples were drawn from the first 160 participants of the ongoing ImmuneRACE study and from over 950 subjects provided by 6 global collaborators. The prospective study material was composed of cDNA or gDNA derived from T cells, B-cell-depleted T cells, or PBMCs. Study-wide findings and limitations: How much clinical and demographic metadata was included differed by source and by participant, and the metadata was provided uncurated.

The CDR3 numbers 16 residues from cysteine through phenylalanine. Only the CDR3 region is kept as DNA, spanning 48 bases read in frame from base 1. The V end loses 4 bases and the J end loses 7 bases, and a stretch of 19 bases separates them. The germline V gene (reference sequence) gives CDR1 as LGHDT and CDR2 as YNNKEL. TCRbeta CDR3 regions were amplified from genomic DNA using the immunoSEQ Assay, a bias-controlled multiplex PCR. The authors' analysis ran thus. The number of nucleated cells in each sample was estimated from the amplification of reference gene primers within the assay. To quantify the absolute abundance of each unique TCRbeta CDR3 rearrangement, sequence reads were collapsed and filtered. For each sample, productive Simpson clonality was calculated as the square root of Simpson's diversity index across productive rearrangements. TCRdb obtained this table from immuneACCESS and retained in-frame rearrangements with V and J assigned. These tables miss some clones; where compared with another copy, unresolved V genes account for less than half of the shortfall, and the remainder is unexplained. For V, J and clone size, that table is used; D and trimming come from the DNA. For this sample there are roughly 120,000 clones; approximately 70% appear just once. The ten top clones hold more than 0.8% of the sample.

Recombination joined TRBV3-1 (or the pseudogene TRBV3-2) with TRBJ1-4; perhaps TRBD1 is the D gene, with 6 bases matching. Sequenced material: peripheral blood. The source of this sequence is a human donor with acute or convalescent COVID-19. The donor label of this sample is uncertain. The nucleotides read TGTGCCAGCAGCCCTGGGGGCCAAGGGCGAGGTGAAAAACTGTTTTTT. Its translation reads: CASSPGGQGRGEKLFF.